This TCR beta chain was sequenced during a study of cytotoxic CD8 clonotypes in ibrutinib-treated CLL. Study in general: There were roughly twelve relapsed/refractory patients and more than 14 treatment-naive patients, and under 18 were IGHV unmutated.

The CDR3 consists of 13 residues. CDR1 SSHAT and CDR2 FNYEAQ come from the germline V gene (reference sequence). Findings and limits, study-wide: Starting clonality was above that of age-matched healthy donors and tracked circulating CD8+ T-cell counts. Treatment saw public clonotypes, which were uncommon, either contract or stay stable.

Remarks on this clone: Its antigen remains unknown. Relative to the germline gene, one junction end is altered; a read error may explain this.

Libraries were prepared by immunoSEQ multiplex PCR; TCRdb keeps only in-frame clonotypes and omits some of them. This sample carries about 130,000 clones, roughly 88% of them seen once, and the ten largest clones take around 2.1%. The receptor was isolated from a human donor with chronic lymphocytic leukemia. The sequenced sample was PBMCs, obtained after 24 months of ibrutinib treatment. This chain uses TRBV7-7 with TRBJ1-4; D possibly corresponds to TRBD1 (5 bases). Written as DNA, the CDR3 is TGTGCTAGCAGCTTAGATAGGGGCGAAAAACTGTTTTTT. This translates into CASSLDRGEKLFF.